This TCR beta chain was identified in a study of regulatory T cells in long-lasting Graves disease. Across the study: Patients newly diagnosed with Graves' had been on antithyroid drugs for under 3 months.

This clonotype was counted between two and nine times. Time point meaning: newly diagnosed GD, antithyroid drugs for less than 3 months. From PBMCs, RNA was extracted and then used to make the TCR library. HTBI primers from iRepertoire and Arm-PCR of CDR3 regions yielded the TCR beta libraries. TCRdb reanalysed the multiplex PCR reads using MiXCR and keeps one entry per CDR3 protein. The sample consists of some 490,000 distinct CDR3 sequences, 12% of them appearing once. Germline V lookup: CDR1 MDHEN, CDR2 SYDVKM. V lost 2 bases, J lost 8 bases, and 13 bases lay in between. CDR3 length: 14 residues. These same data were also listed under a study on T cells in Graves' hyperthyroidism and ophthalmopathy. As that report states: Graves' hyperthyroidism without ophthalmopathy progression within 18 months was termed stable. Diagnoses were made from clinical symptoms, serum measures (thyroxine and TRAb), thyroid ultrasound and orbital computed tomography. Separation of ophthalmopathy from stable hyperthyroidism was achieved by a 13 V-J model.

The chain recombines TRBV28 with TRBJ2-1, with D tentatively TRBD2 (5 bases). The specimen was peripheral blood mononuclear cells (PBMCs), collected at new diagnosis, from a patient treated with antithyroid drugs. The receptor was derived from a woman under 40 with Graves disease. DNA for the CDR3: TGTGCCAGCAGTTTAAATTCCCCGCGGGATGAGCAGTTCTTC. This sequence encodes CASSLNSPRDEQFF. Full variable domain (rest looked up from reference TRBV28 and TRBJ2-1): DVKVTQSSRYLVKRTGEKVFLECVQDMDHENMFWYRQDPGLGLRLIYFSYDVKMKEKGDIPEGYSVSREKKERFSLILESASTNQTSMYLCASSLNSPRDEQFFGPGTRLTVL.